This TCR beta chain originates from a study of blood T cell repertoires in COVID-19. Overall study context: Samples representing acute and convalescent COVID-19 were sourced from the United States, Italy and Spain. T cells, B-cell-depleted T cells, or PBMCs supplied cDNA or gDNA.

Clones were read by immunoSEQ multiplex PCR, and TCRdb kept only the in-frame ones, dropping some. Of about 480,000 clones in the sample, around 89% were seen once. The ends were cut back, 1 base at V and 4 bases at J, with 7 bases in the middle. Germline lookup yields CDR1 LNHDA and CDR2 SQIVND (reference sequence). The CDR3 has 14 amino acids. Material: peripheral blood. This sequence was found in a woman aged 25 to 39 with acute or convalescent COVID-19. The chain employs TRBV19 and TRBJ2-2; D gene ambiguous. CDR3 nucleotide sequence: TGTGCCAGTAGTATAGCCCCGGTCACCGGGGAGCTGTTTTTT. It codes for CASSIAPVTGELFF.